The 25 T cell receptor beta chains listed next were all sequenced from one sample in a study of identifying expanded T cells in peripheral blood. Assay: immunoSEQ multiplex PCR; the TCRdb copy retains only in-frame clones and omits some. Altogether some 100,000 clones are present, roughly 87% being singletons, with the ten largest covering about a sixth. Sequences were obtained from blood. These receptors all come from a person aged 18-70 years in good health.

J is TRBJ1-5 and V is TRBV7-9, with D unresolved. This CDR3 comprises 13 residues. Trimming shortened V by 2 bases and J by 5 bases, and 7 bases separated the two germline ends. Germline CDR1 SEHNR, CDR2 FQNEAQ (reference sequence). CDR3 residues: CASSLTGHQPQHF. CDR3 coding DNA: TGTGCCAGCAGCTTAACCGGCCATCAGCCCCAGCATTTT.

In the case of this clone: An end of the junction differs from the germline gene, which may be a read error. This rearrangement joins TRBV5-4 to TRBJ2-5; D assignment may be TRBD1 or TRBD2 (5 bases each). The CDR3 length is 14 residues. In germline, CDR1 is SGHNT, CDR2 YYREEE (reference sequence). The CDR3 protein is CASSTGAIQGTQYF. DNA of the CDR3: TGTGCCAGCAGCACCGGGGCTATTCAAGGGACCCAGTACTTC. Looking up the rest from reference TRBV5-4 and TRBJ2-5 gives the full variable domain: ETGVTQSPTHLIKTRGQQVTLRCSSQSGHNTVSWYQQALGQGPQFIFQYYREEENGRGNFPPRFSGLQFPNYSSELNVNALELDDSALYLCASSTGAIQGTQYFGPGTRLLVL.

In DNA form, the CDR3 reads TGCAGCGTTGTTCCCGGGACAGGCCCCTACGAGCAGTACTTC. Translated, it gives CSVVPGTGPYEQYF. The V and J genes are TRBV29-1 and TRBJ2-7; 8 nucleotides line up with TRBD1. Germline values: CDR1 SQVTM, CDR2 ANQGSEA. Trimming at V came to 4 bases and at J to 2 bases, leaving 7 bases not matched to a gene. This CDR3 has 14 residues.

The CDR3 protein is CASSPGPNEKLFF. The DNA of the CDR3 is TGTGCCAGCAGTCCCGGCCCTAATGAAAAACTGTTTTTT. The gene calls are TRBV27 and TRBJ1-4; no reliable D call. This CDR3 region has 13 residues. Trimming removed 5 bases from V and 3 bases from J, with 7 bases in between. From germline, CDR1 is MNHEY and CDR2 SMNVEV (reference sequence).

V gene TRBV11-2 combines with J gene TRBJ2-3; the D call may be TRBD1 or TRBD2 (5 bases each). The V end lost 6 bases, the J end lost 4 bases, and 8 bases lay between the germline ends. Germline CDR1 reads SGHAT; CDR2 reads FQNNGV. The CDR3 runs 12 residues. CDR3 amino acids: CASRVGADTQYF. The CDR3 DNA is TGTGCCAGCAGGGTGGGGGCAGATACGCAGTATTTT.

This clone was seen only once. The CDR3 region is CASSPPTGTNYGYTF. For the CDR3, the DNA is TGTGCCAGCTCACCACCGACAGGGACAAACTATGGCTACACCTTC. V usage is TRBV18 and J usage is TRBJ1-2; 7 bases match TRBD1. Germline CDR1 reads KGHSH; CDR2 reads LQKENI. The CDR3 covers 15 residues. The trim removed 0 bases at V and 2 bases at J, leaving 3 bases unmatched.

The V gene is TRBV5-4, the J gene TRBJ2-7, with TRBD1 matching over 11 bases. Germline values: CDR1 SGHNT, CDR2 YYREEE (reference sequence). The V and J ends lost 4 bases and 7 bases, in that order; junction bases with no gene match: 7. This CDR3 contains 14 residues. This CDR3 reads CASSKGQGAGEQYF. CDR3 nucleotides: TGTGCCAGCAGCAAAGGACAGGGGGCGGGGGAGCAGTACTTC. Together with reference TRBV5-4 and TRBJ2-7, the CDR3 gives the full variable domain: ETGVTQSPTHLIKTRGQQVTLRCSSQSGHNTVSWYQQALGQGPQFIFQYYREEENGRGNFPPRFSGLQFPNYSSELNVNALELDDSALYLCASSKGQGAGEQYFGPGTRLTVT.

This clone was seen a single time. The rearrangement links TRBV30 to TRBJ2-7; D may match TRBD1 or TRBD2 (5 bases each). V lost 2 bases and J 3 bases, leaving 14 bases between the germline ends. This CDR3 has 14 amino acids. Germline V gene lookup returns CDR1 GTSNPN and CDR2 SVGIG (reference sequence). The CDR3 DNA reads as TGTGCCTGGAGTCGATCCGGGGACGGCTACGAGCAGTACTTC. It yields the protein CAWSRSGDGYEQYF.

V and J are TRBV5-4 and TRBJ2-3; D unresolved. Trimming pared 1 base from V and 2 bases from J, leaving 8 bases between. The CDR3 is 14 residues long. Germline V gene sequence: CDR1 SGHNT, CDR2 YYREEE (reference sequence). In DNA form, the CDR3 reads TGTGCCAGCAGCTTGAAACAGTTCACAGATACGCAGTATTTT. Translation: CASSLKQFTDTQYF.

This clone has only a few counts. The gene calls are TRBV7-6 and TRBJ2-7; D tentatively reads TRBD1 or TRBD2 (5 bases each). V was trimmed by 5 bases and J by 7 bases, leaving 15 bases between them. The CDR3 has 13 amino acids. CDR1 SGHVS and CDR2 FNYEAQ come from the germline V gene. CDR3 in DNA: TGTGCCAGCAGCCGAGGGGAGTGGGTGGAGCAGTACTTC. This codes for CASSRGEWVEQYF.

On this clone itself: One junction end does not reproduce the germline sequence, and a read error may be involved. The CDR3 DNA reads TGCGCCAGCAGCCAAGAAGGGCGGAACACAGAGGCCCAGTACTTC. Residues: CASSQEGRNTEAQYF. This chain connects TRBV4-3 to TRBJ2-5; D unclear. Germline V gene sequence: CDR1 LGHNA, CDR2 YSLEER. The CDR3 loop spans 15 amino acids.

This chain connects TRBV19 to TRBJ2-1; D is unclear. The CDR3 has 15 residues. V was clipped by 2 bases and J by 0 bases, with 8 bases between them. Germline values: CDR1 LNHDA, CDR2 SQIVND (reference sequence). In DNA, the CDR3 is TGTGCCAGTAGTATATCCCGTAACTCCTACAATGAGCAGTTCTTC. Its protein is CASSISRNSYNEQFF.

The DNA of the CDR3 is TGCGCCAGCAGCCAAGATTTGATCGGGGGCGATTCAGATACGCAGTATTTT. Protein product: CASSQDLIGGDSDTQYF. This rearrangement joins TRBV4-3 to TRBJ2-3; the D gene could be TRBD1 or TRBD2 (6 bases each). The CDR3 extends over 17 amino acids. Germline V gene lookup returns CDR1 LGHNA and CDR2 YSLEER. The V end lost 0 bases, the J end lost 4 bases, and 17 bases lay between the germline ends.

The CDR3, as DNA: TGTGCCAGCGGCTATTCGGGGGGGCGAAGTGGAGCTTTCTTT. Translating gives CASGYSGGRSGAFF. The chain has TRBV5-5 and TRBJ1-1, with D perhaps TRBD1 (6 bases). In germline, CDR1 is SGHKS, CDR2 YYEKEE (reference sequence). The CDR3 has 14 residues. V was trimmed by 7 bases and J by 10 bases, leaving 23 bases between them.

This chain links TRBV6-5 with TRBJ1-6; 10 bases align to TRBD1. The ends lost 3 bases at V and 12 bases at J; junction bases unmatched: 11. The CDR3 spans 16 residues. Per germline, CDR1 MNHEY and CDR2 SVGAGI. CDR3 nucleotides: TGTGCCAGCAGTTATGAGGGGACAGGGGTCTCAGGACCCCTCCACTTT. Its translation is CASSYEGTGVSGPLHF.

V and J are TRBV10-3 and TRBJ1-4; D may be TRBD1 (5 bases). The germline CDR1 and CDR2 sequences are ENHRY and SYGVKD. Trimming removed 5 bases from V and 2 bases from J, with 18 bases in between. CDR3 length: 17 residues. The CDR3 spells CAISSGYLSGTNEKLFF. CDR3 coding DNA: TGTGCCATCAGTTCAGGGTACTTGAGTGGGACTAATGAAAAACTGTTTTTT.

This clone was found once. The V gene is TRBV10-2, the J gene TRBJ2-5; D is unclear. The CDR3 loop spans 14 amino acids. The germline V gene has CDR1 WSHSY and CDR2 SAAADI. V gave up 2 bases and J gave up 5 bases, with 12 bases separating them. The CDR3 region is CASSEPLGFETQYF. In nucleotides, the CDR3 is TGCGCCAGCAGTGAGCCCCTAGGCTTTGAGACCCAGTACTTC.

This sequence joins TRBV10-1 and TRBJ2-7; no definite D call. V lost 4 bases and J lost 6, with 19 bases in between. Looked up from germline, CDR1 is WNHNN and CDR2 is SYGVQD (reference sequence). This CDR3 is built from 15 residues. The CDR3 spells CASSGGRSGSREQYF. The CDR3 coding sequence is TGCGCCAGCAGTGGAGGTAGGAGTGGGTCCCGCGAGCAGTACTTC.

The chain carries TRBV6-5 and TRBJ1-3; D might be TRBD1 (5 bases). The V and J ends lost 2 bases and 1 base respectively, with 9 bases between them. The length of the CDR3 is 15 residues. CDR1 is MNHEY and CDR2 is SVGAGI in the germline V gene. This chain's CDR3 is CASSYGSGSGNTIYF. The CDR3 DNA is TGTGCCAGCAGTTACGGGTCAGGGTCTGGAAACACCATATATTTT.

The chain recombines TRBV28 with TRBJ1-1, with TRBD1 matching over 8 bases. The length of the CDR3 is 14 residues. Germline assignment: CDR1 MDHEN and CDR2 SYDVKM. V trimming: 3 bases; J trimming: 2 bases; junction bases outside the gene matches: 2. In DNA, the CDR3 is TGTGCCAGCAGTTTGCAGGGGGCTAACACTGAAGCTTTCTTT. This sequence encodes CASSLQGANTEAFF.

This chain links TRBV2 with TRBJ1-2, with D possibly TRBD1 on 5 matching bases. This CDR3 is 13 amino acids long. Germline V gene lookup returns CDR1 SNHLY and CDR2 FYNNEI. V was shortened by 4 bases and J by 5 bases, with 11 bases between the two germline ends. CDR3 sequence: CASSGRGWYGYTF. CDR3 nucleotide sequence: TGTGCCAGCAGTGGTAGGGGTTGGTATGGCTACACCTTC.

V usage is TRBV28 and J usage is TRBJ2-3, with D perhaps matching TRBD2 (5 bases). The V and J ends lost 2 bases and 6 bases respectively, with 12 bases between them. The CDR3 runs 14 residues. Germline V gives CDR1 MDHEN, CDR2 SYDVKM. CDR3 nucleotides: TGTGCCAGCAGTTTAGGCAGAGAGGGCGATACGCAGTATTTT. This sequence encodes CASSLGREGDTQYF.

The V gene is TRBV25-1, the J gene TRBJ1-2, with D perhaps TRBD1 (6 bases). This CDR3 has 15 amino acids. The germline CDR1 and CDR2 sequences are MGHDK and SYGVNS. Deletions cut 4 bases from V and 6 bases from J, with 18 bases between. The CDR3 sequence is CASSAPPGHKDGYTF. CDR3 sequence (DNA): TGTGCCAGCAGTGCGCCTCCGGGACATAAGGATGGCTACACCTTC.

The gene calls are TRBV7-2 and TRBJ2-7, with D possibly TRBD1 on 6 matching bases. Trimming cost V 1 base and J 0 bases, with 10 bases left between them. The CDR3 runs to 15 residues. Germline-derived CDR1 and CDR2 are SGHTA and FQGNSA. CDR3 DNA sequence: TGTGCCAGCAGCTTAGTTGGACAGCCCTCCTACGAGCAGTACTTC. Amino acids: CASSLVGQPSYEQYF.

J is TRBJ1-1 and V is TRBV10-3; tentative D call: TRBD1 (5 bases). CDR1 ENHRY and CDR2 SYGVKD come from the germline V gene. The CDR3 covers 15 residues. V was clipped by 4 bases and J by 3 bases, with 15 bases between them. CDR3 coding DNA: TGTGCCATCAGTGCCCAGCGGGGCGTAGACACTGAAGCTTTCTTT. Residues: CAISAQRGVDTEAFF.